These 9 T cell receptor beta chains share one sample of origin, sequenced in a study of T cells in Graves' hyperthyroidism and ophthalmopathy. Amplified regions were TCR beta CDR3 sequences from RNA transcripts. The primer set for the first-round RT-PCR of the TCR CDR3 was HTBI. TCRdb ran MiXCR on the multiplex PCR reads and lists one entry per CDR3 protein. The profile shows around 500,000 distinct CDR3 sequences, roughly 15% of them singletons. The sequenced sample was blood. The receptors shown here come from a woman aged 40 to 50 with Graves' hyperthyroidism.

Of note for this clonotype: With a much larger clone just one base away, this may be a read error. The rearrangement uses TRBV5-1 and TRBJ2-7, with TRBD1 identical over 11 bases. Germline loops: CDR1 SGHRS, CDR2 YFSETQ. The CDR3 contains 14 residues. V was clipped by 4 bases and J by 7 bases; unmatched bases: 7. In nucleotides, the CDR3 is TGCGCCAGCAGCGTCGGACAGGGGGCGACTGAGCAGTACTTC. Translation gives CASSVGQGATEQYF.

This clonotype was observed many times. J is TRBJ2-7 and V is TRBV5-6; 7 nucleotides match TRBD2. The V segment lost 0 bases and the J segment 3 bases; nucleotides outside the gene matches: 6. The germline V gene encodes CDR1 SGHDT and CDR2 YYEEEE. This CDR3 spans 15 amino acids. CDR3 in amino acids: CASSLASGNFYEQYF. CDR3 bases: TGTGCCAGCAGCTTGGCGAGCGGGAATTTCTACGAGCAGTACTTC.

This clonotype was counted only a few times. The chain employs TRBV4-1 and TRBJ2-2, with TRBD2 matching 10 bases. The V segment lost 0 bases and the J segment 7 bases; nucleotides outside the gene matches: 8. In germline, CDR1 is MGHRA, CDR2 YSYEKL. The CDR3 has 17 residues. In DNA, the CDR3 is TGCGCCAGCAGCCAAGAGGGAGCGGGAGGGCCGGACGGGGAGCTGTTTTTT. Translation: CASSQEGAGGPDGELFF.

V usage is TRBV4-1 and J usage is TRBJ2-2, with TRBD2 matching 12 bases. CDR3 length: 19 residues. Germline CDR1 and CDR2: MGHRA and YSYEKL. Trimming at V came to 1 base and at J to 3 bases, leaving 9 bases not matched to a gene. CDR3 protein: CASSQVPGLAGTYTGELFF. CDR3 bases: TGCGCCAGCAGCCAAGTCCCGGGACTAGCGGGCACTTACACCGGGGAGCTGTTTTTT.

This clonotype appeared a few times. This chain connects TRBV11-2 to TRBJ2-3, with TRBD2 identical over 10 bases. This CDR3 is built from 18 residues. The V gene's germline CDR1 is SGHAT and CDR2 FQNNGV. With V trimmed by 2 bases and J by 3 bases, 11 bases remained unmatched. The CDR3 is CASSLRAGGELGTDTQYF. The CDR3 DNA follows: TGTGCCAGCAGCTTAAGAGCGGGAGGGGAGCTCGGGACAGATACGCAGTATTTT. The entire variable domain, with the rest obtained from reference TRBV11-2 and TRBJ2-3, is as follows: EAGVAQSPRYKIIEKRQSVAFWCNPISGHATLYWYQQILGQGPKLLIQFQNNGVVDDSQLPKDRFSAERLKGVDSTLKIQPAKLEDSAVYLCASSLRAGGELGTDTQYFGPGTRLTVL.

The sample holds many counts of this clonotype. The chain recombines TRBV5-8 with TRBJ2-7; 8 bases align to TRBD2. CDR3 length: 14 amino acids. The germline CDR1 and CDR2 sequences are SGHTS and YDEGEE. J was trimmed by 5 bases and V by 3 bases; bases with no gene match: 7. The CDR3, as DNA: TGTGCCAGCAGCTCGGGGACTAGTGTCAACGAGCAGTACTTC. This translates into CASSSGTSVNEQYF.

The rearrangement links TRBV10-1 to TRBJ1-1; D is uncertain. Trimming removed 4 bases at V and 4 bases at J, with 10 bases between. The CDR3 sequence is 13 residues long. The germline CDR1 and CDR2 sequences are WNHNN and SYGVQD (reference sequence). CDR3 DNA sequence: TGCGCCAGCAGTGTTTCCAGGACCACTGAAGCTTTCTTT. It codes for CASSVSRTTEAFF.

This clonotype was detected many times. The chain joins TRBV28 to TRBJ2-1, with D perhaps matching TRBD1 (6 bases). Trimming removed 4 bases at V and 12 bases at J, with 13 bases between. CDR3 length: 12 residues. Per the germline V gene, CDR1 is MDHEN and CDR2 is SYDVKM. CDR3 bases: TGTGCCAGCAGTTCACAGGGAACGTGGCAGTTCTTC. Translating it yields CASSSQGTWQFF.

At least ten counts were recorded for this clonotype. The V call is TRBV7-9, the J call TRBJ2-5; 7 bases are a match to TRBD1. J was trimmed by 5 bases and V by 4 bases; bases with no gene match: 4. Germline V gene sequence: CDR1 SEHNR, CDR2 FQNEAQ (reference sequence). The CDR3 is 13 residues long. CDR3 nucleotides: TGTGCCAGCAGCTCGGGACAGTTGGAGACCCAGTACTTC. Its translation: CASSSGQLETQYF.